The entry that follows covers one TCR beta chain sequence. Its antigen remains unknown. This specimen comes from a study of immune evolution from preneoplasia to lung adenocarcinoma. Overall study findings and caveats: Later-stage lesions seemingly showed higher T cell density and diversity than normal lung.

Profiling relied on immunoSEQ multiplex PCR, and the TCRdb table lists in-frame clones only, not all of them. The sample consists of some 5,100 clones, 69% of them appearing once. Trimming removed 3 bases from V and 0 bases from J, with 11 bases in between. Germline V gene data show CDR1 as LNHDA and CDR2 as SQIVND (reference sequence). The CDR3 runs 15 residues. The J gene is TRBJ1-1, the V gene TRBV19; D ambiguous. The receptor was isolated from an older person with lung adenocarcinoma. Sequencing was done on a sample of FFPE adjacent normal lung tissue. Written as DNA, the CDR3 is TGTGCCAGTAGTATCTCGACGGCCATGAACACTGAAGCTTTCTTT. Residues: CASSISTAMNTEAFF.